This T cell receptor (beta chain) was documented in a study of technical replicates of blood from a handful of donors. Germline lookup yields CDR1 LNHDA and CDR2 SQIVND (reference sequence). J gave up 1 base and V 1 base, and 7 bases lay outside the gene matches. The CDR3 is 17 amino acids. Sequenced by immunoSEQ multiplex PCR; TCRdb stores in-frame clones only, minus some. This table holds some 82,000 clones, about 94% found once. This clonotype was sampled from a human donor in good health. Sequencing was done on a sample of T cells isolated from PBMCs. The V call is TRBV19, the J call TRBJ2-5; TRBD2 agrees at 9 bases. Here the CDR3 reads CASSIALTSGPQETQYF. The CDR3, as DNA: TGTGCCAGTAGTATAGCCCTGACTAGCGGACCCCAAGAGACCCAGTACTTC. The variable domain in full, completed from reference TRBV19 and TRBJ2-5, reads DGGITQSPKYLFRKEGQNVTLSCEQNLNHDAMYWYRQDPGQGLRLIYYSQIVNDFQKGDIAEGYSVSREKKESFPLTVTSAQKNPTAFYLCASSIALTSGPQETQYFGPGTRLLVL.